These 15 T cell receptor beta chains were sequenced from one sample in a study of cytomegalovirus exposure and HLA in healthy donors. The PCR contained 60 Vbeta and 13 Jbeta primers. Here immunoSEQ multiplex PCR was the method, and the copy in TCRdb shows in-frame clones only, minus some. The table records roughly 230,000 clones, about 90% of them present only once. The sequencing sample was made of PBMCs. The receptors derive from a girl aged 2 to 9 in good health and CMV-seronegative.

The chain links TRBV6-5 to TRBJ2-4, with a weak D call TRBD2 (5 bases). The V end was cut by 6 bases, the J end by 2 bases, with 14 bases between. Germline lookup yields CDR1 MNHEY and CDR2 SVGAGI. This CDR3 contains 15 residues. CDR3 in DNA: TGTGCCAGCAGCCCTCGGACGGGGACCAAAAACATTCAGTACTTC. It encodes CASSPRTGTKNIQYF.

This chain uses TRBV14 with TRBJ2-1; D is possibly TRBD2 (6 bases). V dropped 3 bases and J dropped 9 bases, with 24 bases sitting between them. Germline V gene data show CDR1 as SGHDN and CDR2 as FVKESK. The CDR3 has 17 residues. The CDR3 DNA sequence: TGTGCCAGCAGCCAGATCTCTTCGGGACTCGGGACGTTTGAGCAGTTCTTC. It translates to CASSQISSGLGTFEQFF.

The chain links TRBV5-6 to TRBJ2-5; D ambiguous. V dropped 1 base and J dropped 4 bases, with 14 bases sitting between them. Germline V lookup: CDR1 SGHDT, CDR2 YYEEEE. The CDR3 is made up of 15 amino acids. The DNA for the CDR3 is TGTGCCAGCAGCTTGAGGCAAGTCCCGGGAGAGACCCAGTACTTC. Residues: CASSLRQVPGETQYF.

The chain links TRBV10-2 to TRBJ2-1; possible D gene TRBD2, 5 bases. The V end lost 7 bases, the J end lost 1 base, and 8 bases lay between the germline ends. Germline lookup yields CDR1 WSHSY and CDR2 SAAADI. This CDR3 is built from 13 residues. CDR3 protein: CASTSGSYNEQFF. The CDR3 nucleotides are TGCGCCAGCACCAGCGGATCCTACAATGAGCAGTTCTTC.

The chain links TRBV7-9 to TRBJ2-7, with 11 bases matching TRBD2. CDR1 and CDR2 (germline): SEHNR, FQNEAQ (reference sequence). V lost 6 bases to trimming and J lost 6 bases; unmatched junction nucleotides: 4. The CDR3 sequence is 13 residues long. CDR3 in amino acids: CASRLAGGVEQYF. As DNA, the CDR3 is TGTGCCAGCAGGCTAGCGGGAGGCGTCGAGCAGTACTTC.

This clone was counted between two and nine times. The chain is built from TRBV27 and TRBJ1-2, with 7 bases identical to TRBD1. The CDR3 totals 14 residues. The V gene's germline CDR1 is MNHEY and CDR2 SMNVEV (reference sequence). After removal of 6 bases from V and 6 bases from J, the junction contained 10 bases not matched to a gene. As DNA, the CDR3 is TGTGCCAGCAGCTACCGACAGGGTAGCAATGGCTACACCTTC. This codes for CASSYRQGSNGYTF.

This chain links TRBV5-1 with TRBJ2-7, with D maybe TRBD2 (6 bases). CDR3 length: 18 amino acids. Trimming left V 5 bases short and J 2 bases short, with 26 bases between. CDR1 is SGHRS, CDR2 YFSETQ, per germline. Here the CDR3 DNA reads TGCGCCAGCAGTTCGGGACTCTCAAGGAGTAGGCCAGCCTACGAGCAGTACTTC. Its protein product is CASSSGLSRSRPAYEQYF.

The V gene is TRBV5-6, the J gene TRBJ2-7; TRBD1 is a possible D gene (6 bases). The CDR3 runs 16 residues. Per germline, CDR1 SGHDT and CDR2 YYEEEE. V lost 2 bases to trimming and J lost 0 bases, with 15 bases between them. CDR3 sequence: CASSFPGTTDSYEQYF. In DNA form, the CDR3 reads TGTGCCAGCAGCTTCCCCGGGACAACCGACTCCTACGAGCAGTACTTC.

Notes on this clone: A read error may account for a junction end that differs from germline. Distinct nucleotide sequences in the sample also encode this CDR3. The CDR3 is CAIRGDSSAYEQYF. In DNA, the CDR3 is TGTGCCATCAGGGGGGACTCCAGCGCCTATGAGCAGTACTTC. The chain has TRBV10-3 and TRBJ2-7; the D gene is possibly TRBD2 (6 bases). Germline V gene sequence: CDR1 ENHRY, CDR2 SYGVKD. This CDR3 is 14 amino acids long.

The CDR3 sequence: CAFRTGPSYGYTF. The DNA for the CDR3 is TGTGCCTTCAGAACAGGGCCCTCCTATGGCTACACCTTC. The chain employs TRBV2 and TRBJ1-2, with D maybe TRBD1 (6 bases). Trimming took 11 bases from V and 4 from J, leaving 17 bases between them. CDR1 is SNHLY, CDR2 FYNNEI, per germline. The CDR3 runs 13 residues.

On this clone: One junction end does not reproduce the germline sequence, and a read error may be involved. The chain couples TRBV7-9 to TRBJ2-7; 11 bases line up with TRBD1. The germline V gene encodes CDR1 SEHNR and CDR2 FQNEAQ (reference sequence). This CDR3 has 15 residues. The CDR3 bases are TGTTCCAGCAGCTTAGGGACAGGGGGGGACTACGAGCAGTACTTC. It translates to CSSSLGTGGDYEQYF.

The CDR3 spells CASSLGQGMVAFF. The CDR3 coding sequence is TGTGCCAGCAGCTTAGGACAGGGCATGGTAGCTTTCTTT. The gene calls are TRBV13 and TRBJ1-1; tentative D call: TRBD1 (6 bases). This CDR3 has 13 residues. The V gene lost 0 bases and the J gene lost 10 bases, with 12 bases spanning the gap. Per germline, CDR1 PRHDT and CDR2 FYEKMQ (reference sequence).

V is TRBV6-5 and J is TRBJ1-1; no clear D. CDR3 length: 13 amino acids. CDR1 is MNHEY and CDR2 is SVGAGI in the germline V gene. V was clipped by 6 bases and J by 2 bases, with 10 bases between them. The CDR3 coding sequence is TGTGCCAGCAGCCGGGGTCCCAACACTGAAGCTTTCTTT. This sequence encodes CASSRGPNTEAFF.

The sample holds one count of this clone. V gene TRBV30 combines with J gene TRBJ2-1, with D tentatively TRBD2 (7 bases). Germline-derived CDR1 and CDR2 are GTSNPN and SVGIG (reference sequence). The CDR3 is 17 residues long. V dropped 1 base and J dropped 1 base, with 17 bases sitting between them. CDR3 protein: CAWSAQGRGLSYNEQFF. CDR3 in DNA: TGTGCCTGGAGTGCCCAGGGGAGGGGACTATCCTACAATGAGCAGTTCTTC.

In nucleotides, the CDR3 is TGCGCCAGCAGCTTGCTCGGACAGATCCCTGGGGGAAACACCATATATTTT. Protein product: CASSLLGQIPGGNTIYF. This rearrangement joins TRBV5-1 to TRBJ1-3, with a possible D match to TRBD1 (6 bases). This CDR3 spans 17 amino acids. The V end lost 1 base, the J end lost 4 bases, and 18 bases lay between the germline ends. Germline CDR1 and CDR2: SGHRS and YFSETQ.